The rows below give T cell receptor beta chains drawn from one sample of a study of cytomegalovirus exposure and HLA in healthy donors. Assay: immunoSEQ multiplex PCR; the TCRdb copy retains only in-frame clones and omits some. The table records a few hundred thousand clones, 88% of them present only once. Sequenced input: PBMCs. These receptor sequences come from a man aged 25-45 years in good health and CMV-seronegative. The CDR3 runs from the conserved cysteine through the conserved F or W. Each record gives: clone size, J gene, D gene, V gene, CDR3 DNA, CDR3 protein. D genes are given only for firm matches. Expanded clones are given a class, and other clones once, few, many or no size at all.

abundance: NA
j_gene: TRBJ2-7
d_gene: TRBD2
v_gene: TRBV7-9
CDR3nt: TGTGCCAGCAGCTTATCGTCGGGAGGAAACTCTATCCCCTACGAGCAGTACTTC
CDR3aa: CASSLSSGGNSIPYEQYF

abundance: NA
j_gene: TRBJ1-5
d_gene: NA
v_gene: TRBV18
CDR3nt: TGTGCCAGCTCACCCAGAGGTCAAAGTCAGCCCCAGCATTTT
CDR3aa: CASSPRGQSQPQHF

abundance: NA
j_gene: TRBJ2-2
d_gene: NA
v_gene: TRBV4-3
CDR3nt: TGCGCCAGCAGCCAACAGGTCTCTAGCGCCGGGGAGCTGTTTTTT
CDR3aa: CASSQQVSSAGELFF

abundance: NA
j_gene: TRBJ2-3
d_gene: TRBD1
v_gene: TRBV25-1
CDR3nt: TGTGCCAGCGGAACCCGGGACAGATGGGATACGCAGTATTTT
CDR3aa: CASGTRDRWDTQYF

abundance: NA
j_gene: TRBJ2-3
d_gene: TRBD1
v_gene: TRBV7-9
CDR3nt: TGTGCCAGCAGCTGGACAGGGGCAGATACGCAGTATTTT
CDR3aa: CASSWTGADTQYF

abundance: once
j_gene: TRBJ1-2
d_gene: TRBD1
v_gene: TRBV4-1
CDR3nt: TGCGCCAGCACTCTGGCACCGGGACAGGAATATGGCTACACCTTC
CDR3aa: CASTLAPGQEYGYTF

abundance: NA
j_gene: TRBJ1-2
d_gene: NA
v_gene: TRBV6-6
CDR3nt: TGTGCCAGCAGCCTAACCTATGGCTACACCTTC
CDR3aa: CASSLTYGYTF

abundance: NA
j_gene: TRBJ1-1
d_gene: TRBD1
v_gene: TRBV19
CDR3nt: TGTGCCAGTACACGTGGGGACAGGAACACTGAAGCTTTCTTT
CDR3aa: CASTRGDRNTEAFF

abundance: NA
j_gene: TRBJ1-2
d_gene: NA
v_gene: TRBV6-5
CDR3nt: TGTGCCAGCAAACAGGGCTATGGCTACACCTTC
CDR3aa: CASKQGYGYTF

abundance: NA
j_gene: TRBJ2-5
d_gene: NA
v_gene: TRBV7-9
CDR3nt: TGTGCCAGCAGCTTAGCGCGGCAGTCCTGGGAGACCCAGTACTTC
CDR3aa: CASSLARQSWETQYF

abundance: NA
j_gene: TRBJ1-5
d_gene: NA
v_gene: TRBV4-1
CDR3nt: TGCGCCAGCAGCCAAGTAGAACTTCTAAATCAGCCCCAGCATTTT
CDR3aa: CASSQVELLNQPQHF

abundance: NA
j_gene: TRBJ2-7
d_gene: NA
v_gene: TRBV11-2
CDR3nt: TGTGCCAGCAGCTCAAAGACAGGAACGTACGAGCAGTACTTC
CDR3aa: CASSSKTGTYEQYF

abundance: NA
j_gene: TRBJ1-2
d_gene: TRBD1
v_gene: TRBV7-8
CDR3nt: TGTGCCAGCAGCGACCTCGGTGGGACAGGGAGTTTGTATGGCTACACCTTC
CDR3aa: CASSDLGGTGSLYGYTF

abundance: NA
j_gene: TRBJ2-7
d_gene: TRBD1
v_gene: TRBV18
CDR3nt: TGTGCCAGCTCAGTCGACAGGGATTCCTACGAGCAGTACTTC
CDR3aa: CASSVDRDSYEQYF

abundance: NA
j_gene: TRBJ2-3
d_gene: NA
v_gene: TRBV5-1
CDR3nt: TGCGCCAGCAGACCTTACAGAGTAACCACAGATACGCAGTATTTT
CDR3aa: CASRPYRVTTDTQYF

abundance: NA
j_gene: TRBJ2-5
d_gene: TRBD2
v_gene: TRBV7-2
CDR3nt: TGTGCCAGCAGCTTGTTGGGACTAGCGGGGGCCTACCAAGAGACCCAGTACTTC
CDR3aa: CASSLLGLAGAYQETQYF

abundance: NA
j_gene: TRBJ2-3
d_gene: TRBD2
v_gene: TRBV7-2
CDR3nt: TGTGCCAGCAGCTTGAGGCGGGGGGGCCACTCAGATACGCAGTATTTT
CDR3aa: CASSLRRGGHSDTQYF

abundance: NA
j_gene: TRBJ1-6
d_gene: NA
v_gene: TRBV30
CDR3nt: TGTGCCTGGAGTATTGGAACAGGGACGAATTCACCCCTCCACTTT
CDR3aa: CAWSIGTGTNSPLHF

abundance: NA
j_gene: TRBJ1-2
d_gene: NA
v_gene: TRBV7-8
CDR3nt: TGTGCCAGCAGCTTAGCGCAAGAGGGACAACTCCTCTATGGCTACACCTTC
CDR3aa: CASSLAQEGQLLYGYTF

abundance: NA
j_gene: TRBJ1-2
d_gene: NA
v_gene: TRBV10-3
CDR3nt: TGTGCCATCAGTCCCGAGGCCAGCGGTGGCTACACCTTC
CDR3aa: CAISPEASGGYTF

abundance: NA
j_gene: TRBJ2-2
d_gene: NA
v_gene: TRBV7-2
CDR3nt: TGTGCCAGCAGCTTAGTCAGGGCCGGGGAGCTGTTTTTT
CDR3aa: CASSLVRAGELFF

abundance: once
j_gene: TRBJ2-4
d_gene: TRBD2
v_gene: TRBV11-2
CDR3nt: TGTGCCAGCAGCTCTGGGACTAGCGGGGGGGCCATTCTCGGAAACATTCAGTACTTC
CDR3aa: CASSSGTSGGAILGNIQYF

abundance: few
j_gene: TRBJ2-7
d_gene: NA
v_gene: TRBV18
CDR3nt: TGTGCCAGCTCACAGCCGACAGGTGGCGAGCAGTACTTC
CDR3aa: CASSQPTGGEQYF

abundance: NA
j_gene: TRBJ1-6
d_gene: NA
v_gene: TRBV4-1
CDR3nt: TGCGCCAGCAGCCGATCGAGGGGGACCGACCTTATCTCCTATAATTCACCCCTCCACTTT
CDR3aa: CASSRSRGTDLISYNSPLHF

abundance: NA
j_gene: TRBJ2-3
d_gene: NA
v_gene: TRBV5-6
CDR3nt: TGTGCCAGCAGCTTTCGGGATACGCAGTATTTT
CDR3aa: CASSFRDTQYF

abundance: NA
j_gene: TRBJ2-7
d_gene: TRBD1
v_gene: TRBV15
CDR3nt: TGTGCCACCAGCGGACGGACAGGGGTGTTCAACGAGCAGTACTTC
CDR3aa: CATSGRTGVFNEQYF